The 20 T cell receptor beta chains below all came from one sample that was sequenced in a study of blood T cell repertoires in COVID-19 (dated by TCRdb to about 2020). The method was the immunoSEQ multiplex PCR assay. What TCRdb holds here is the immuneACCESS table cut down to in-frame rearrangements. Part of the clones is not present; checked against another copy, under half of the missing clones reflect an unresolved V gene, and the others are unexplained. This sample lists roughly 49,000 clones; 90% were detected once. Jointly, the top ten make up 8.5% to 10% of the sample. The sample taken for sequencing was peripheral blood. The receptor source for this set is an elderly woman with acute or convalescent COVID-19.

The chain has TRBV7-2 and TRBJ2-7; possible D gene TRBD2, 5 bases. The CDR3 totals 12 residues. Germline lookup yields CDR1 SGHTA and CDR2 FQGNSA. Deletions cut 4 bases from V and 7 bases from J, with 11 bases between. Here the CDR3 reads CASSSAGREQYF. CDR3 nucleotide sequence: TGTGCCAGCAGCTCTGCGGGTCGTGAGCAGTACTTC.

In this sample, this clone turned up a few times. V usage is TRBV3-1 (or the pseudogene TRBV3-2) and J usage is TRBJ1-2; the match to TRBD1 covers 7 bases. The CDR3 contains 14 residues. The ends lost 2 bases at V and 5 bases at J; junction bases unmatched: 5. CDR1 and CDR2 (germline): LGHDT, YNNKEL (reference sequence). The chain's CDR3 is CASSQQGEEYGYTF. In DNA form, the CDR3 reads TGTGCCAGCAGCCAACAGGGGGAGGAGTATGGCTACACCTTC.

The chain is built from TRBV3-1 (or the pseudogene TRBV3-2) and TRBJ2-3; TRBD2 might be the D (5 bases). Trimming pared 1 base from V and 0 bases from J, leaving 8 bases between. Per the germline V gene, CDR1 is LGHDT and CDR2 is YNNKEL (reference sequence). The CDR3 totals 15 residues. CDR3: CASSQVRTSTDTQYF. CDR3 coding DNA: TGTGCCAGCAGCCAAGTGCGGACTAGCACAGATACGCAGTATTTT.

The chain carries TRBV5-5 and TRBJ2-7, with a tentative D call TRBD1 (6 bases). From germline, CDR1 is SGHKS and CDR2 YYEKEE (reference sequence). V was cut by 5 bases and J by 2 bases, with 20 bases left in between. This CDR3 region has 16 residues. CDR3 sequence reads: CASRAPTGTSPYEQYF. CDR3 coding DNA: TGTGCCAGCAGGGCCCCCACCGGGACATCCCCCTACGAGCAGTACTTC.

This clone came up a few times. V is TRBV30 and J is TRBJ2-7, with D tentatively TRBD2 (6 bases). Germline V CDR1 and CDR2: GTSNPN, SVGIG (reference sequence). The CDR3 covers 17 residues. Trimming shortened V by 0 bases and J by 2 bases, and 20 bases separated the two germline ends. The DNA for the CDR3 is TGTGCCTGGAGTGTTGAGTCAGCGGGTACTTTACCCTACGAGCAGTACTTC. This translates into CAWSVESAGTLPYEQYF.

The rearrangement joins TRBV5-1 to TRBJ2-2; TRBD1 matches 12 bases. After removal of 4 bases from V and 7 bases from J, the junction contained 8 bases not matched to a gene. The CDR3 has 16 residues. The V gene's germline CDR1 is SGHRS and CDR2 YFSETQ. The DNA of the CDR3 is TGCGCCAGCAGCGCGTCGGGACAGGGGGCCAGCGGGGAGCTGTTTTTT. Residues: CASSASGQGASGELFF.

This rearrangement joins TRBV5-1 to TRBJ1-4; a weak D match, TRBD1 (5 bases). CDR3 size: 15 residues. Germline loops: CDR1 SGHRS, CDR2 YFSETQ. V lost 0 bases and J lost 2, with 8 bases in between. The CDR3 loop reads CASSLGGRTNEKLFF. The CDR3 nucleotides are TGCGCCAGCAGCTTGGGGGGGAGGACTAATGAAAAACTGTTTTTT.

V gene TRBV27 combines with J gene TRBJ1-5, with 7 bases matching TRBD1. The V and J ends lost 4 bases and 4 bases, in that order; junction bases with no gene match: 4. This CDR3 comprises 14 residues. Germline CDR1 and CDR2: MNHEY and SMNVEV (reference sequence). The CDR3 DNA is TGTGCCAGCAGTTCCCTGACAGGGAATCAGCCCCAGCATTTT. This codes for CASSSLTGNQPQHF.

This clone was counted once. V is TRBV19 and J is TRBJ2-3; 7 nucleotides match TRBD2. J was trimmed by 0 bases and V by 5 bases; bases with no gene match: 5. The CDR3 totals 15 residues. The V gene's germline CDR1 is LNHDA and CDR2 SQIVND (reference sequence). The CDR3, as DNA: TGTGCCAGTAGTGCCTTAGCGGGCAGCACAGATACGCAGTATTTT. Protein sequence: CASSALAGSTDTQYF.

V gene TRBV6-6 combines with J gene TRBJ1-2; D is ambiguous. CDR3 length: 12 amino acids. Germline CDR1 is MNHNY and CDR2 is SVGAGI (reference sequence). Trimming cost V 10 bases and J 1 base, with 10 bases left between them. The CDR3 nucleotides are TGTGCCATCCTCGGGAGTAACTATGGCTACACCTTC. It translates to CAILGSNYGYTF.

The J gene is TRBJ2-7, the V gene TRBV6-6, with D perhaps TRBD1 (5 bases). Per the germline V gene, CDR1 is MNHNY and CDR2 is SVGAGI (reference sequence). This CDR3 region has 14 residues. The V end lost 4 bases, the J end lost 7 bases, and 17 bases lay between the germline ends. For the CDR3, the DNA is TGTGCCAGCAGTTCTATCGACAGACGTATAGAGCAGTACTTC. It specifies CASSSIDRRIEQYF.

J is TRBJ2-3 and V is TRBV5-1, with 14 bases matching TRBD2. The CDR3 spans 16 residues. Germline CDR1 and CDR2: SGHRS and YFSETQ. The J segment lost 6 bases and the V segment lost 4 bases, leaving 7 bases of the junction unmatched. DNA of the CDR3: TGCGCCAGCAGCCCCGGGACTAGCGGGAGCGCGGATACGCAGTATTTT. Translated: CASSPGTSGSADTQYF.

The table lists this clone with a count of one. V gene TRBV19 combines with J gene TRBJ1-5; D remains unclear. Trimming stripped 5 bases from V and 2 bases from J, with 13 bases between. Germline CDR1 is LNHDA and CDR2 is SQIVND (reference sequence). The CDR3 has 15 amino acids. In DNA, the CDR3 is TGTGCCAGTAGTTTCGGGGAGTGGGGCAATCAGCCCCAGCATTTT. Its protein is CASSFGEWGNQPQHF.

This sequence joins TRBV4-2 and TRBJ2-5, with D hard to call. CDR1 LGHNA and CDR2 YNFKEQ come from the germline V gene. Trimming removed 0 bases from V and 5 bases from J, with 13 bases in between. This CDR3 region has 15 residues. The CDR3 sequence is CASSQDQRNAETQYF. DNA for the CDR3: TGTGCCAGCAGCCAAGATCAGAGGAACGCGGAGACCCAGTACTTC.

Only a few counts were recorded for this clone. The V call is TRBV5-1, the J call TRBJ2-7, with 7 bases identical to TRBD1. CDR1 and CDR2 from the germline V gene are SGHRS and YFSETQ. The CDR3 is 15 residues long. The trim removed 2 bases at V and 2 bases at J, leaving 7 bases unmatched. The CDR3 bases are TGCGCCAGCAGCTTTACAACCGGACAGGCCTACGAGCAGTACTTC. Protein sequence: CASSFTTGQAYEQYF.

The rearrangement uses TRBV7-2 and TRBJ2-3, with 8 bases aligning to TRBD2. This CDR3 contains 14 residues. The trim removed 4 bases at V and 5 bases at J, leaving 5 bases unmatched. The germline CDR1 and CDR2 sequences are SGHTA and FQGNSA. The DNA of the CDR3 is TGTGCCAGCAGCTACCGGCTAGCGGGAGATACGCAGTATTTT. Translating it yields CASSYRLAGDTQYF.

The chain couples TRBV5-8 to TRBJ1-5; 10 bases are shared with TRBD1. The CDR3 covers 16 residues. V gave up 1 base and J gave up 7 bases; unmatched junction bases: 8. In germline, CDR1 is SGHTS, CDR2 YDEGEE. The CDR3, as DNA: TGTGCCAGCAGCTTGCCGACAGGGGGCCCGAGGCAGCCCCAGCATTTT. This sequence encodes CASSLPTGGPRQPQHF.

The J gene is TRBJ1-2, the V gene TRBV5-5, with D hard to call. V was shortened by 0 bases and J by 5 bases, with 14 bases between the two germline ends. This CDR3 has 15 residues. Germline assignment: CDR1 SGHKS and CDR2 YYEKEE (reference sequence). CDR3 in amino acids: CASSLALGRGYGYTF. In DNA, the CDR3 is TGTGCCAGCAGCTTGGCGTTGGGTCGAGGTTATGGCTACACCTTC.

J is TRBJ1-2 and V is TRBV30; D might be TRBD1 (6 bases). Germline assignment: CDR1 GTSNPN and CDR2 SVGIG (reference sequence). The CDR3 spans 14 residues. Trimming cost V 2 bases and J 2 bases, with 12 bases left between them. The CDR3 reads CAWSPGGPNYGYTF. For the CDR3, the DNA is TGTGCCTGGAGTCCGGGGGGGCCGAACTATGGCTACACCTTC.

This CDR3 is CAISATSGLDTGELFF. Here the CDR3 DNA reads TGTGCCATCAGTGCGACTAGCGGGTTGGACACCGGGGAGCTGTTTTTT. The genes are TRBV10-3 and TRBJ2-2; 10 bases match TRBD2. The germline V gene encodes CDR1 ENHRY and CDR2 SYGVKD. V was pared by 4 bases and J by 3 bases, with 5 bases of the junction left unmatched. The CDR3 is 16 residues long.